This T cell receptor beta chain was recorded in a study of blood T cell repertoires in COVID-19. Study at large: Samples came from the United States, Italy and Spain, spanning acute and convalescent COVID-19. T cells, B-cell-depleted T cells, or PBMCs provided the cDNA or gDNA that served as material.

The CDR3 contains 15 residues. Germline lookup yields CDR1 SGHNT and CDR2 YYREEE (reference sequence). Trimming shortened V by 0 bases and J by 5 bases, and 11 bases separated the two germline ends. Original handling: Reference gene primers were amplified, and this amplification served to estimate nucleated cell counts. Here immunoSEQ multiplex PCR was the method, and the copy in TCRdb shows in-frame clones only, minus some. D and trimming were read from the DNA, whereas the V and J calls and clone size are those reported in that table. The sample shows hundreds of thousands of clones, about 93% of them seen only once.

Sequencing used peripheral blood. V and J are TRBV5-4 and TRBJ2-2; tentative D call: TRBD2 (6 bases). This receptor was identified in a woman aged 18 to 35 who had recovered from COVID-19. CDR3 region: CASSLAASETGELFF. The DNA for the CDR3 is TGTGCCAGCAGCTTGGCCGCTAGCGAGACCGGGGAGCTGTTTTTT.